This T cell receptor beta chain was captured by sequencing in a study of T cell changes during pregnancy in multiple sclerosis. Only in-frame clones appear in the TCRdb table, and some are missing; sequencing was by immunoSEQ multiplex PCR. The table includes around 60,000 clones, around 93% detected once. Germline CDR1 reads MNHEY; CDR2 reads SVGAGI. The ends were cut back, 6 bases at V and 1 base at J, with 10 bases in the middle. The CDR3 has 14 amino acids. This receptor was taken from a female donor with multiple sclerosis, enrolled in a pregnancy study. The chain recombines TRBV6-5 with TRBJ1-5; D is undetermined. The material sequenced was CD4+ T cells from peripheral blood mononuclear cells, taken before pregnancy. DNA of the CDR3: TGTGCCAGCAGCCCCCTTACAAGCAATCAGCCCCAGCATTTT. It encodes CASSPLTSNQPQHF.